The sequence of this T cell receptor beta chain was determined in a study of T cells in localized non-small cell lung cancer. Study observations and caveats: Detection in adjacent lung was observed for a median 57 of the top 100 tumor clones. Tumor showed lower T cell clonality than uninvolved adjacent lung, where it was highest.

Data came from immunoSEQ multiplex PCR; TCRdb stores just in-frame clones and leaves some out. The table includes approximately 41,000 clones, 90% to 95% detected once. V shed 5 bases, J shed 5 bases, and the junction held 9 bases outside the gene matches. CDR1 is MDHEN, CDR2 SYDVKM, per germline. The CDR3 consists of 16 residues. As regards this clone: What it binds is not known.

The clonotype originates from a woman aged 40 to 75 with stage II lung adenocarcinoma. The sample here was PBMCs, taken before any cancer treatment. This chain connects TRBV28 to TRBJ2-5, with 12 bases aligning to TRBD1. Here the CDR3 DNA reads TGTGCCAGCAGTACAAACGGAGGGACAGGGGGCGAGACCCAGTACTTC. It translates to CASSTNGGTGGETQYF.